This passage covers 19 T cell receptor beta chains from one sample sequenced in a study of T cell changes during pregnancy in multiple sclerosis. Libraries were prepared by immunoSEQ multiplex PCR; TCRdb keeps only in-frame clonotypes and omits some of them. The repertoire includes 100,000 or so clones, about 94% of them detected once, and roughly 2.2% sits in the top ten. Sequencing used peripheral blood, obtained in the third trimester of pregnancy. Receptors were obtained from a female donor with multiple sclerosis, enrolled in a pregnancy study.

This chain uses TRBV29-1 with TRBJ1-2; a weak D match, TRBD1 (6 bases). V dropped 4 bases and J dropped 7 bases, with 13 bases sitting between them. Germline loops: CDR1 SQVTM, CDR2 ANQGSEA. The CDR3 is 12 amino acids. In nucleotides, the CDR3 is TGCAGCGTTGTAAGGGGGTCTGTTGGCTACACCTTC. Its translation: CSVVRGSVGYTF. Combining the CDR3 with reference TRBV29-1 and TRBJ1-2 gives the whole variable domain SAVISQKPSRDICQRGTSLTIQCQVDSQVTMMFWYRQQPGQSLTLIATANQGSEATYESGFVIDKFPISRPNLTFSTLTVSNMSPEDSSIYLCSVVRGSVGYTFGSGTRLTVV.

The chain employs TRBV7-2 and TRBJ1-5; TRBD1 matches 8 bases. Trimming took 4 bases from V and 6 from J; bases not matched to a gene: 11. CDR1 and CDR2 (germline): SGHTA, FQGNSA. The CDR3 is 16 residues long. The CDR3: CASSSSGGTGSQPQHF. The DNA for the CDR3 is TGTGCCAGCAGCTCTAGCGGAGGGACAGGTAGTCAGCCCCAGCATTTT.

This chain connects TRBV7-9 to TRBJ1-4; the match to TRBD1 covers 9 bases. Germline V lookup: CDR1 SEHNR, CDR2 FQNEAQ (reference sequence). Trimming removed 4 bases from V and 6 bases from J; junction bases left unmatched: 6. The CDR3 sequence is 15 residues long. Written as DNA, the CDR3 is TGTGCCAGCAGCTCGCGGACAGGGGCGGATGAAAAACTGTTTTTT. Protein sequence: CASSSRTGADEKLFF.

The J gene is TRBJ1-1, the V gene TRBV19; 7 bases align to TRBD1. CDR3 length: 16 residues. J was trimmed by 3 bases and V by 5 bases; bases with no gene match: 12. Germline-derived CDR1 and CDR2 are LNHDA and SQIVND (reference sequence). The CDR3 spells CASSVNRGLMDTEAFF. Here the CDR3 DNA reads TGTGCCAGTAGTGTAAACAGGGGCCTCATGGACACTGAAGCTTTCTTT.

This CDR3 is CASSPSGISYEQYF. CDR3 DNA sequence: TGTGCCAGCTCACCGTCCGGGATTTCCTACGAGCAGTACTTC. V and J are TRBV18 and TRBJ2-7, with D perhaps matching TRBD2 (5 bases). The CDR3 contains 14 residues. Per germline, CDR1 KGHSH and CDR2 LQKENI. Trimming removed 3 bases from V and 1 base from J, with 10 bases in between.

This clone occurred once. The chain carries TRBV19 and TRBJ1-3; the D is unclear. Trimming cost V 3 bases and J 4 bases, with 10 bases left between them. Germline-derived CDR1 and CDR2 are LNHDA and SQIVND (reference sequence). This CDR3 has 14 amino acids. The CDR3 spells CASSMSQIGNTIYF. The CDR3 DNA is TGTGCCAGTAGTATGTCTCAGATCGGAAACACCATATATTTT.

This chain joins TRBV28 and TRBJ1-1; no clear D. Germline V CDR1 and CDR2: MDHEN, SYDVKM. V shed 1 base and J shed 8 bases, with 11 bases lying between them. The CDR3 is made up of 13 amino acids. The CDR3 protein is CASSLSAGGEAFF. CDR3 DNA: TGTGCCAGCAGTTTATCGGCAGGTGGAGAAGCTTTCTTT. Combining the CDR3 with reference TRBV28 and TRBJ1-1 gives the whole variable domain DVKVTQSSRYLVKRTGEKVFLECVQDMDHENMFWYRQDPGLGLRLIYFSYDVKMKEKGDIPEGYSVSREKKERFSLILESASTNQTSMYLCASSLSAGGEAFFGQGTRLTVV.

The chain joins TRBV5-4 to TRBJ2-3; D is unclear. There are 16 residues in the CDR3. V lost 4 bases to trimming and J lost 4 bases, with 19 bases between them. CDR1 is SGHNT, CDR2 YYREEE, per germline (reference sequence). The CDR3 DNA sequence: TGTGCCAGCAGCCCCGAGCCGGCGACTGTTCCAGATACGCAGTATTTT. Its translation: CASSPEPATVPDTQYF.

The rearrangement uses TRBV11-2 and TRBJ2-1; 7 nucleotides line up with TRBD2. From germline, CDR1 is SGHAT and CDR2 FQNNGV. The CDR3 totals 16 residues. V lost 4 bases, J lost 0 bases, and 6 bases stayed unmatched. The CDR3 is CASSSQRGSSYNEQFF. The CDR3, as DNA: TGTGCCAGCAGCTCCCAGCGGGGTAGCTCCTACAATGAGCAGTTCTTC. Variable domain in full (rest from reference TRBV11-2 and TRBJ2-1): EAGVAQSPRYKIIEKRQSVAFWCNPISGHATLYWYQQILGQGPKLLIQFQNNGVVDDSQLPKDRFSAERLKGVDSTLKIQPAKLEDSAVYLCASSSQRGSSYNEQFFGPGTRLTVL.

This clone was detected only once. This rearrangement joins TRBV2 to TRBJ2-2; D gene uncertain. This CDR3 is built from 15 residues. Trimming stripped 4 bases from V and 0 bases from J, with 9 bases between. Germline V gene data show CDR1 as SNHLY and CDR2 as FYNNEI. CDR3 sequence: CASSGGVPNTGELFF. The DNA of the CDR3 is TGTGCCAGCAGTGGAGGAGTCCCGAACACCGGGGAGCTGTTTTTT.

The chain carries TRBV5-1 and TRBJ2-2; D call uncertain. The CDR3 totals 14 residues. The V end was cut by 6 bases, the J end by 0 bases, with 9 bases between. Germline assignment: CDR1 SGHRS and CDR2 YFSETQ. CDR3 in amino acids: CASTEQPNTGELFF. The CDR3 DNA follows: TGCGCCAGCACGGAACAGCCGAACACCGGGGAGCTGTTTTTT.

The table lists this clone with a count of one. The chain links TRBV7-9 to TRBJ2-1, with D uncertain. This CDR3 region has 13 residues. Per germline, CDR1 SEHNR and CDR2 FQNEAQ (reference sequence). V was clipped by 5 bases and J by 3 bases, with 8 bases between them. The CDR3 protein is CASSPVHYNEQFF. The CDR3 coding sequence is TGTGCCAGCAGCCCGGTGCACTACAATGAGCAGTTCTTC.

The CDR3 sequence: CASSPVTYEQYF. In DNA, the CDR3 is TGTGCCAGCAGCCCAGTTACCTACGAGCAGTACTTC. The chain links TRBV28 to TRBJ2-7; D gene ambiguous. The V gene's germline CDR1 is MDHEN and CDR2 SYDVKM. The CDR3 is 12 residues long. V shed 6 bases and J shed 2 bases, with 8 bases lying between them.

The rearrangement joins TRBV4-2 to TRBJ2-5, with 12 bases identical to TRBD2. The CDR3 is 17 residues long. J lost 4 bases, V lost 2 bases, and 8 bases had no gene match. Germline CDR1 reads LGHNA; CDR2 reads YNFKEQ. CDR3 DNA: TGTGCCAGCAGCCAATACTCTCCGGGACTAGCGGGAGAGACCCAGTACTTC. This encodes CASSQYSPGLAGETQYF.

The rearrangement uses TRBV10-3 and TRBJ1-2, with a tentative D call TRBD1 (6 bases). The CDR3 covers 13 residues. The V gene lost 2 bases and the J gene lost 7 bases, with 11 bases spanning the gap. Germline lookup yields CDR1 ENHRY and CDR2 SYGVKD. The CDR3 sequence: CAISEGQGTGYTF. The CDR3, as DNA: TGTGCCATCAGTGAGGGCCAGGGGACTGGCTACACCTTC.

The rearrangement links TRBV6-1 to TRBJ1-1; maybe TRBD1 (5 bases). Deletions cut 6 bases from V and 9 bases from J, with 14 bases between. This CDR3 comprises 12 residues. The germline V gene encodes CDR1 MNHNS and CDR2 SASEGT. The CDR3 sequence: CASSRGGLQAFF. Written as DNA, the CDR3 is TGTGCCAGCAGCCGCGGGGGACTGCAAGCTTTCTTT.

The chain employs TRBV19 and TRBJ2-2; 8 positions match TRBD1. The CDR3 is 15 residues long. V trimming: 5 bases; J trimming: 7 bases; junction bases outside the gene matches: 9. The germline V gene encodes CDR1 LNHDA and CDR2 SQIVND (reference sequence). The CDR3 DNA reads TGTGCCAGTAGTGTGGACAGGGTACAGAACGGGGAGCTGTTTTTT. The encoded protein is CASSVDRVQNGELFF.

The chain combines TRBV28 with TRBJ1-1; D is ambiguous. This CDR3 has 13 amino acids. The ends were cut back, 4 bases at V and 0 bases at J, with 6 bases in the middle. Per the germline V gene, CDR1 is MDHEN and CDR2 is SYDVKM. The CDR3 sequence is CASSSPLNTEAFF. The CDR3 DNA reads TGTGCCAGCAGTTCCCCATTGAACACTGAAGCTTTCTTT. Combining the CDR3 with reference TRBV28 and TRBJ1-1 gives the whole variable domain DVKVTQSSRYLVKRTGEKVFLECVQDMDHENMFWYRQDPGLGLRLIYFSYDVKMKEKGDIPEGYSVSREKKERFSLILESASTNQTSMYLCASSSPLNTEAFFGQGTRLTVV.

This clone was seen a few times. J is TRBJ2-2 and V is TRBV27; TRBD2 matches 9 bases. V was clipped by 1 base and J by 4 bases; unmatched bases: 7. Looked up from germline, CDR1 is MNHEY and CDR2 is SMNVEV (reference sequence). CDR3 length: 17 amino acids. In DNA, the CDR3 is TGTGCCAGCAGTTTATGGGTAGCGGGAGTAGCCACCGGGGAGCTGTTTTTT. It translates to CASSLWVAGVATGELFF.